A selection of T cell receptor beta chains follows, all from one sample in a study of blood T cell repertoires in COVID-19. The protocol was immunoSEQ multiplex PCR, while the TCRdb copy is restricted to in-frame clones and leaves out a portion. The table lists approximately 200,000 clones, about 82% of them singletons. Sequences were obtained from PBMCs or T cells enriched from blood (not recorded which). The receptors come from a woman under 40 who had recovered from COVID-19. The CDR3 runs from the conserved cysteine through the conserved F or W. A D gene is named only where the DNA matches it firmly.

j_call: TRBJ2-7; d_call: TRBD1; v_call: TRBV11-2; cdr3_aa: CASSLRKGTGFDEQYF
j_call: TRBJ2-3; d_call: TRBD2; v_call: TRBV5-8; cdr3_aa: CASSFGLGGTDTQYF
j_call: TRBJ2-5; d_call: -; v_call: TRBV5-5; cdr3_aa: CASSRTILGTQYF
j_call: TRBJ1-1; d_call: -; v_call: TRBV18; cdr3_aa: CASSPYRGLNTEAFF
j_call: TRBJ2-7; d_call: TRBD2; v_call: TRBV4-1; cdr3_aa: CASRPSGSISYEQYF
j_call: TRBJ2-7; d_call: TRBD1; v_call: TRBV2; cdr3_aa: CASSDDRGSEEQYF
j_call: TRBJ2-2; d_call: TRBD2; v_call: TRBV28; cdr3_aa: CASRPLRLAGGNTGELFF
j_call: TRBJ2-1; d_call: TRBD1; v_call: TRBV7-9; cdr3_aa: CASSLVDMDRISYNEQFF
j_call: TRBJ1-3; d_call: -; v_call: TRBV11-2; cdr3_aa: CASSLGTRLENTIYF
j_call: TRBJ2-7; d_call: TRBD2; v_call: TRBV7-8; cdr3_aa: CASTNSGTKYSEQYF
j_call: TRBJ2-7; d_call: TRBD1; v_call: TRBV27; cdr3_aa: CASSFFGDRVVFEQYF
j_call: TRBJ2-5; d_call: -; v_call: TRBV15; cdr3_aa: CATSTDDRAGGETQYF
j_call: TRBJ2-1; d_call: TRBD2; v_call: TRBV2; cdr3_aa: CASSLTGTSRVSEQFF
j_call: TRBJ2-5; d_call: -; v_call: TRBV10-3; cdr3_aa: CAISVGGSLQETQYF
j_call: TRBJ2-2; d_call: -; v_call: TRBV9; cdr3_aa: CASSAPGSLSTGELFF
j_call: TRBJ2-7; d_call: -; v_call: TRBV13; cdr3_aa: CASSSGHGYEQYF
j_call: TRBJ2-7; d_call: TRBD2; v_call: TRBV9; cdr3_aa: CASSAVSGIPYEQYF
j_call: TRBJ2-7; d_call: TRBD1; v_call: TRBV5-1; cdr3_aa: CASNWGTGSSYEQYF
j_call: TRBJ2-1; d_call: TRBD1; v_call: TRBV28; cdr3_aa: CASLRAGQGYNEQFF
j_call: TRBJ2-3; d_call: -; v_call: TRBV12-3/TRBV12-4; cdr3_aa: CASSLGSSRKYF